One sample yielded the 4 T cell receptor beta chains listed below, sequenced in a study of cytomegalovirus exposure and HLA in healthy donors. The PCR contained 60 Vbeta and 13 Jbeta primers. The data were produced by immunoSEQ multiplex PCR, yet TCRdb's version contains in-frame clones alone and is incomplete. The repertoire holds roughly 120,000 clones, with around 75% as singletons. The sequencing sample was made of PBMCs. The receptors were sampled from a young woman in good health and CMV-seronegative.

In this sample, this clone turned up once. The gene calls are TRBV10-2 and TRBJ2-7; unclear D gene. Germline CDR1 reads WSHSY; CDR2 reads SAAADI. V lost 4 bases and J 4 bases, leaving 11 bases between the germline ends. The CDR3 has 13 residues. CDR3 region: CASSVSQFYEQYF. CDR3 in DNA: TGCGCCAGCAGTGTCTCACAGTTTTACGAGCAGTACTTC.

The chain couples TRBV9 to TRBJ1-2; D call uncertain. Deletions cut 0 bases from V and 4 bases from J, with 16 bases between. CDR1 is SGDLS and CDR2 is YYNGEE in the germline V gene. This CDR3 has 16 amino acids. CDR3 sequence reads: CASSVGGNGRSYGYTF. The CDR3 coding sequence is TGTGCCAGCAGCGTAGGCGGGAACGGCCGCTCCTATGGCTACACCTTC.

This chain joins TRBV2 and TRBJ2-5, with D possibly TRBD1 on 6 matching bases. The CDR3 is 16 amino acids. Germline V gene lookup returns CDR1 SNHLY and CDR2 FYNNEI. V was clipped by 4 bases and J by 1 base, with 16 bases between them. As DNA, the CDR3 is TGTGCCAGCAGTGGGGGGCCAGGGGCCTTCCAAGAGACCCAGTACTTC. Residues: CASSGGPGAFQETQYF.

The genes are TRBV10-3 and TRBJ2-7; 9 bases are shared with TRBD1. After removal of 4 bases from V and 6 bases from J, the junction contained 10 bases not matched to a gene. This CDR3 region has 15 residues. Per the germline V gene, CDR1 is ENHRY and CDR2 is SYGVKD. The CDR3 here is CAISGSGTGSREQYF. The CDR3 region has the DNA TGTGCCATCAGTGGATCCGGGACAGGGAGTCGCGAGCAGTACTTC.